Listed below are T cell receptor beta chains from one sample, sequenced in a study of blood T cell repertoires in COVID-19. Produced via immunoSEQ multiplex PCR; TCRdb's table is partial and in-frame only. The sample yields tens of thousands of clones, 88% seen once. The sequencing input was peripheral blood. These receptors originate from a woman between 45 and 65 years old with active COVID-19. CDR3s include the opening cysteine and the closing phenylalanine or tryptophan. Fields, in order: clone size, V gene, J gene, D gene, CDR3 protein, CDR3 DNA. D genes are given only for firm matches. Size tells how often a clone was seen (once, few, many) or the class of an expanded clone, and some rows leave it out.

clone size: .; V gene: TRBV28; J gene: TRBJ2-5; D gene: .; CDR3 protein: CASRQEGETQYF; CDR3 DNA: TGTGCCAGCAGGCAGGAGGGAGAGACCCAGTACTTC
clone size: .; V gene: TRBV9; J gene: TRBJ1-4; D gene: TRBD1; CDR3 protein: CASSATGSTNEKLFF; CDR3 DNA: TGTGCCAGCAGCGCGACAGGGTCAACTAATGAAAAACTGTTTTTT
clone size: .; V gene: TRBV5-1; J gene: TRBJ2-5; D gene: .; CDR3 protein: CASSFRGGETQYF; CDR3 DNA: TGCGCCAGCAGCTTCAGGGGTGGTGAGACCCAGTACTTC
clone size: .; V gene: TRBV21-1; J gene: TRBJ1-1; D gene: .; CDR3 protein: CASSEEGAAEDTEAFF; CDR3 DNA: TGTGCCAGCAGCGAAGAGGGGGCGGCGGAGGACACTGAAGCTTTCTTT
clone size: once; V gene: TRBV6-5; J gene: TRBJ1-2; D gene: .; CDR3 protein: CASSYSRTGKLYGYTF; CDR3 DNA: TGTGCCAGCAGTTACTCCCGGACGGGGAAACTCTATGGCTACACCTTC
clone size: .; V gene: TRBV11-2; J gene: TRBJ2-7; D gene: TRBD1; CDR3 protein: CASSLGQGAGDEQYF; CDR3 DNA: TGTGCCAGCAGCTTAGGGCAGGGGGCTGGGGACGAGCAGTACTTC
clone size: .; V gene: TRBV29-1; J gene: TRBJ2-1; D gene: .; CDR3 protein: CSGSDSNEQFF; CDR3 DNA: TGCAGCGGGTCGGACTCCAATGAGCAGTTCTTC
clone size: few; V gene: TRBV7-8; J gene: TRBJ1-3; D gene: .; CDR3 protein: CASSLVNRPSGNTIYF; CDR3 DNA: TGTGCCAGCAGCTTAGTAAACAGGCCCTCTGGAAACACCATATATTTT
clone size: .; V gene: TRBV10-3; J gene: TRBJ2-7; D gene: .; CDR3 protein: CAISESGREYEQYF; CDR3 DNA: TGTGCCATCAGTGAGTCGGGCAGGGAATACGAGCAGTACTTC
clone size: .; V gene: TRBV5-1; J gene: TRBJ2-7; D gene: .; CDR3 protein: CASSLGRDNEQYF; CDR3 DNA: TGCGCCAGCAGCTTGGGACGTGACAACGAGCAGTACTTC
clone size: few; V gene: TRBV24-1; J gene: TRBJ1-5; D gene: TRBD1; CDR3 protein: CATSDPGQGDQPQHF; CDR3 DNA: TGTGCCACCAGTGATCCCGGCCAGGGGGATCAGCCCCAGCATTTT
clone size: .; V gene: TRBV10-3; J gene: TRBJ2-7; D gene: TRBD1; CDR3 protein: CAISASGTEPSYEQYF; CDR3 DNA: TGTGCCATCAGTGCTTCCGGGACAGAGCCTTCCTACGAGCAGTACTTC
clone size: .; V gene: TRBV2; J gene: TRBJ1-4; D gene: TRBD1; CDR3 protein: CANSNPGQTNEKLFF; CDR3 DNA: TGTGCCAACAGCAATCCGGGACAGACTAATGAAAAACTGTTTTTT
clone size: .; V gene: TRBV5-4; J gene: TRBJ1-1; D gene: .; CDR3 protein: CASSSTNWGDTEAFF; CDR3 DNA: TGTGCCAGCAGCTCTACTAACTGGGGCGACACTGAAGCTTTCTTT
clone size: few; V gene: TRBV5-1; J gene: TRBJ2-5; D gene: .; CDR3 protein: CASSLVETPETQYF; CDR3 DNA: TGCGCCAGCAGCTTGGTGGAGACCCCAGAGACCCAGTACTTC
clone size: .; V gene: TRBV28; J gene: TRBJ1-5; D gene: .; CDR3 protein: CASSFSGGSNQPQHF; CDR3 DNA: TGTGCCAGCAGTTTCTCTGGGGGCAGCAATCAGCCCCAGCATTTT
clone size: .; V gene: TRBV2; J gene: TRBJ1-3; D gene: .; CDR3 protein: CASRTTSKGIGGNTIYF; CDR3 DNA: TGTGCCAGCAGGACGACGTCTAAGGGGATCGGTGGAAACACCATATATTTT
clone size: .; V gene: TRBV29-1; J gene: TRBJ2-1; D gene: TRBD2; CDR3 protein: CSALAGVDNEQFF; CDR3 DNA: TGCAGCGCCCTAGCGGGAGTCGACAATGAGCAGTTCTTC
clone size: .; V gene: TRBV30; J gene: TRBJ1-1; D gene: TRBD1; CDR3 protein: CAWKQGDVTTEAFF; CDR3 DNA: TGTGCCTGGAAACAGGGGGATGTGACCACTGAAGCTTTCTTT
clone size: .; V gene: TRBV5-5; J gene: TRBJ1-3; D gene: .; CDR3 protein: CASSSFRAGSSGNTIYF; CDR3 DNA: TGTGCCAGCAGCTCCTTCAGGGCCGGGAGTTCTGGAAACACCATATATTTT
clone size: .; V gene: TRBV28; J gene: TRBJ2-1; D gene: .; CDR3 protein: CASSPHPQGFRLNEQFF; CDR3 DNA: TGTGCCAGCAGTCCTCACCCACAGGGATTTAGGCTCAATGAGCAGTTCTTC
clone size: .; V gene: TRBV28; J gene: TRBJ1-5; D gene: .; CDR3 protein: CASSLRDQPQHF; CDR3 DNA: TGTGCCAGCAGTCTTCGGGATCAGCCCCAGCATTTT
clone size: .; V gene: TRBV7-3; J gene: TRBJ2-7; D gene: .; CDR3 protein: CASSLNTDRLEQYF; CDR3 DNA: TGTGCCAGCAGCCTCAACACGGACAGACTCGAGCAGTACTTC
clone size: .; V gene: TRBV4-1; J gene: TRBJ2-1; D gene: TRBD1; CDR3 protein: CASSRGPGQGIYNEQFF; CDR3 DNA: TGCGCCAGCAGCCGTGGCCCGGGACAGGGGATATACAATGAGCAGTTCTTC